What follows are 8 T cell receptor beta chains derived from one specimen sequenced in a study of identical twins. TCRdb re-analysed the 5' RACE reads in MiXCR, keeping a single row per CDR3 protein. The repertoire holds 400,000 to 600,000 distinct CDR3 sequences, with approximately 20% as singletons. This sample also appeared in a second study, on yellow fever vaccine responses in identical twins.

What was sequenced was CD4+ T cells sorted from blood. The receptors stem from a woman between 18 and 29 years old in good health.

The chain uses TRBV20-1 and TRBJ1-4; maybe TRBD1 (5 bases). The CDR3 has 13 residues. V shed 4 bases and J shed 8 bases, with 14 bases lying between them. Germline V gives CDR1 DFQATT, CDR2 SNEGSKA (reference sequence). CDR3 protein: CSATDGTREKLFF. For the CDR3, the DNA is TGCAGTGCTACAGACGGGACCCGGGAAAAACTGTTTTTT.

This clonotype was observed a few times. The chain joins TRBV18 to TRBJ2-2; D possibly corresponds to TRBD1 (5 bases). There are 16 residues in the CDR3. V lost 2 bases to trimming and J lost 0 bases, with 10 bases between them. Germline CDR1 reads KGHSH; CDR2 reads LQKENI. The CDR3 nucleotides read TGTGCCAGCTCACCAAGGGGTGCCGCGAACACCGGGGAGCTGTTTTTT. Amino acid sequence: CASSPRGAANTGELFF.

This chain joins TRBV12-3 or TRBV12-4 and TRBJ2-3, with 8 nucleotides matching TRBD2. The CDR3 covers 15 residues. V shed 5 bases, J shed 3 bases, and the junction held 7 bases outside the gene matches. The chain's CDR3 is CASSDPGLGTDTQYF. CDR3 bases: TGTGCCAGCAGTGACCCGGGACTAGGAACAGATACGCAGTATTTT.

The rearrangement uses TRBV12-3 or TRBV12-4 and TRBJ2-6; TRBD1 is a possible D gene (5 bases). V gave up 4 bases and J gave up 2 bases, with 15 bases separating them. There are 17 residues in the CDR3. This chain's CDR3 is CASSSTSQGAGANVLTF. The CDR3 coding sequence is TGTGCCAGCAGTTCCACCTCTCAGGGCGCTGGGGCCAACGTCCTGACTTTC.

This chain links TRBV10-3 with TRBJ1-5, with D possibly being TRBD1 (5 bases). Trimming removed 5 bases at V and 2 bases at J, with 13 bases between. This CDR3 region has 15 residues. The V gene's germline CDR1 is ENHRY and CDR2 SYGVKD. The CDR3 coding sequence is TGTGCCATCAGTTCCGTGGGGGGTGGCAATCAGCCCCAGCATTTT. Encoded protein: CAISSVGGGNQPQHF.

This chain joins TRBV21-1 and TRBJ2-1. TRBV21-1 is described as a pseudogene. This CDR3 is 17 amino acids long. CDR3 in DNA: TGTGCCAGCAGCAAAGCTGGGCAACCCGAAAACCACAATGAGCAGTTCTTC. Amino acid sequence: CASSKAGQPENHNEQFF.

The chain combines TRBV7-8 with TRBJ1-5; no definite D call. Germline CDR1 reads SGHVS; CDR2 reads FQNEAQ. Trimming took 5 bases from V and 2 from J, leaving 16 bases between them. This CDR3 spans 16 amino acids. The CDR3 is CASSRGRLTGNQPQHF. The CDR3 bases are TGTGCCAGCAGCCGCGGTCGGCTTACAGGCAATCAGCCCCAGCATTTT.

The V call is TRBV21-1, the J call TRBJ1-1; TRBD1, the table's D call, lacks a check against the DNA. TRBV21-1 is deemed a pseudogene. The CDR3 is made up of 15 amino acids. The CDR3 protein is CASSNELTPGTEAFF. CDR3 sequence (DNA): TGTGCCAGCAGCAATGAACTGACCCCTGGGACTGAAGCTTTCTTT.